This TCR beta chain was captured by sequencing in a study of OX40 agonist ivuxolimab in advanced cancers. With respect to the entire study: The costimulatory receptor OX40 (CD134) was targeted by ivuxolimab, a fully human IgG2 agonistic monoclonal antibody. Intravenous ivuxolimab was administered to patients every 2 weeks at six dose levels: 0.01, 0.1, 0.3, 1.5, 3 and 10 mg/kg. Among the roughly 50 dose-escalation patients, about 20 had hepatocellular carcinoma, roughly 15 melanoma, 9 renal cell carcinoma and 9 head and neck cancer. In the dose-escalation cohort, approximately 82% of patients were male, and the mean age was roughly 60 years with a range of roughly 20 to 79. Prior anti-PD-1, anti-PD-L1 or anti-CTLA-4 therapy was permitted, and checkpoint inhibitors had been received by 30% to 40% of dose-escalation patients. Partial responses were achieved by three dose-escalation patients, of whom one had hepatocellular carcinoma and two had cutaneous melanoma. Peripheral TCRbeta sequencing aimed to test whether ivuxolimab altered TCR sequence diversity and caused clonal T-cell expansion. The paper reports the monotherapy dose-escalation portion (N = 52 patients) of the phase I ivuxolimab trial. Summary of the overall study and its limitations: Clonal expansion of both CD4+ and CD8+ blood T cells was observed from baseline to week 6 at doses 0.1 to 3.0 mg/kg. In partial responders in the 0.1-3.0 mg/kg groups, normalized peripheral clonal expansion was found to be among the lowest, especially among CD8+ T cells. Low levels of normalized T-cell clonal expansion were also seen in some patients who did not respond. The antigen specificity of the clonally expanded peripheral T cells was not determined. On average, CD8+ T cells showed more expanded clones than CD4+ T cells after ivuxolimab.

The table lists this clone with a few counts. The antigen it binds to is not known. Qualities for individual bases were not recorded, and no much larger clone is one base off. For sequencing of the TCRbeta CDR3 region, genomic DNA was extracted from the sorted cells. The immunoSEQ Assay was used to sequence the TCRbeta CDR3 regions. TCRdb limited this immuneACCESS table to in-frame rearrangements with V and J called. A share of clones is missing; checked studies link under half to unresolved V genes, and the rest is unexplained. This sample lists about 85,000 clones; roughly 80% were detected once. 6.6% of the sample is in the top ten clones. V and J are truncated by 0 bases and 0 bases respectively, leaving an intervening sequence of 20 bases. From its cysteine to its phenylalanine, the CDR3 spans 19 amino acids. This entry keeps only the CDR3 DNA: 57 bases, framed from base 1. From the germline V gene, CDR1 is LGHNA and CDR2 is YSLEER.

Patients with a history of autoimmune disease or receiving systemic immunosuppression were excluded from the trial. Peripheral blood for TCR sequencing was collected from all dose cohorts at baseline, on cycle 4 day 1, and on cycle 7 day 1. Samples came from an open-label, multicenter, first-in-human phase I dose-escalation trial of ivuxolimab. Adults with locally advanced or metastatic head and neck squamous cell, hepatocellular, melanoma or renal cell carcinoma were enrolled in the trial. Before TCR sequencing, CD4+ T cells and CD8+ T cells from peripheral blood were sorted into separate populations.

This chain is built from TRBV4-3 and TRBJ1-1; TRBD1 is perhaps the D gene, given 5 matching bases. This TCR was sampled from an adult with an advanced solid tumor such as melanoma, head and neck, liver or kidney cancer. The sample in question was CD4+ or CD8+ T cells sorted from blood, obtained in a trial of the OX40 agonist ivuxolimab. At the DNA level, the sequence is TGCGCCAGCAGCCAAGAACGATCGGGACGGGGATGCGTGAACACTGAAGCTTTCTTT. Translated, this gives CASSQERSGRGCVNTEAFF.